The clone carrying this T cell receptor (beta chain) was observed at least ten times. The sample is drawn from a study of blood T cells in healthy people across ages. Then a second PCR, running roughly 7 to 11 cycles, was carried out with a sample-barcoded 5' primer and a J-beta primer mix. One entry per CDR3 protein results from TCRdb running MiXCR on the 5' RACE reads. In the table there are 1.5 million to 2 million distinct CDR3 sequences, 28% of which are singletons. The CDR3 covers 13 residues. V shed 8 bases and J shed 4 bases, with 14 bases lying between them. Germline-derived CDR1 and CDR2 are ENHRY and SYGVKD.

Material: blood. The chain joins TRBV10-3 to TRBJ2-5, with D perhaps TRBD1 (7 bases). The TCR comes from a woman between 25 and 40 years old in good health. The CDR3 reads CAIQGQGGETQYF. The CDR3 DNA reads TGTGCCATCCAGGGCCAGGGGGGAGAGACCCAGTACTTC.